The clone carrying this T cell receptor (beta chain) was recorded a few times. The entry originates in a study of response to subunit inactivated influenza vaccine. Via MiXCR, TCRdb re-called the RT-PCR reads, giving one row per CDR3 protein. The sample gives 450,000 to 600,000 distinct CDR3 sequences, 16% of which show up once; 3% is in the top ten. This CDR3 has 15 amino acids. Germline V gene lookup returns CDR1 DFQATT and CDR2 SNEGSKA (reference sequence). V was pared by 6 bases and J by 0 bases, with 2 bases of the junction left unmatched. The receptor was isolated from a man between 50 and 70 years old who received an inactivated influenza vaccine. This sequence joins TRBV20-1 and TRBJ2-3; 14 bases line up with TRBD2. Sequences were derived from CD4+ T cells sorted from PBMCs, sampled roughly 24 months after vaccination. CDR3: CSARLAGGSTDTQYF. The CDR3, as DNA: TGCAGTGCAAGACTAGCGGGAGGGAGCACAGATACGCAGTATTTT.